These 2 T cell receptor beta chains were sequenced from one sample in a study of control samples from healthy donors and cancer patients. The table came from immunoSEQ multiplex PCR; TCRdb's copy has only in-frame clones and leaves some out. Among 70,000 or so clones listed, roughly 82% were seen once. Sequenced material: PBMCs. The receptors were sampled from a woman aged 45-65 years with lung cancer.

V and J are TRBV27 and TRBJ2-7; unclear D gene. V gave up 4 bases and J gave up 0 bases, with 10 bases separating them. This CDR3 is built from 14 residues. CDR1 and CDR2 from the germline V gene are MNHEY and SMNVEV (reference sequence). In nucleotides, the CDR3 is TGTGCCAGCAGTTGGAAACCAGGCTCCTACGAGCAGTACTTC. Residues: CASSWKPGSYEQYF.

The count of this clone is one. The V and J genes are TRBV5-5 and TRBJ1-5; D not certain. The CDR3 has 14 residues. The germline V gene encodes CDR1 SGHKS and CDR2 YYEKEE (reference sequence). V lost 0 bases and J 3 bases, leaving 7 bases between the germline ends. Here the CDR3 DNA reads TGTGCCAGCAGCTTGGGCGGATTCAATCAGCCCCAGCATTTT. It translates to CASSLGGFNQPQHF. The full variable domain, rest sourced from reference TRBV5-5 and TRBJ1-5, is DAGVTQSPTHLIKTRGQQVTLRCSPISGHKSVSWYQQVLGQGPQFIFQYYEKEERGRGNFPDRFSARQFPNYSSELNVNALLLGDSALYLCASSLGGFNQPQHFGDGTRLSIL.